This T cell receptor (beta chain) was obtained from a study of OX40 agonist ivuxolimab in advanced cancers. The overall study: Patients were given ivuxolimab, an antibody that agonizes OX40 (CD134). The group had a mean age of around 60 years, ranged from about 20 to 80, and was 80% to 90% male.

The cohort excluded patients with autoimmune disease history or systemic immunosuppression. At baseline, cycle 4 day 1, and cycle 7 day 1, blood was sampled. Profiled with immunoSEQ multiplex PCR; TCRdb holds only in-frame clones, not every one. The sample carries about 89,000 clones, roughly 88% recorded once. Trimming pared 0 bases from V and 4 bases from J, leaving 6 bases between. The CDR3 loop spans 14 amino acids. CDR1 is SEHNR and CDR2 is FQNEAQ in the germline V gene (reference sequence). J is TRBJ2-2 and V is TRBV7-9; D is tentatively TRBD1 or TRBD2 (5 bases each). The receptor was derived from an adult with an advanced solid tumor such as melanoma, head and neck, liver or kidney cancer. Sequenced here: CD4+ or CD8+ T cells sorted from blood, sampled in a trial of the OX40 agonist ivuxolimab. This CDR3 is CASSLAGTTGELFF. The DNA of the CDR3 is TGTGCCAGCAGCTTAGCGGGGACCACCGGGGAGCTGTTTTTT.